One sample yielded the 22 T cell receptor beta chains listed below, sequenced in a study of T cell responses to AZD1222 COVID-19 vaccine (dated by TCRdb to the early 2020s). The library came from the immunoSEQ multiplex PCR assay. Drawn from immuneACCESS, this table holds only the in-frame rearrangements with V and J called that TCRdb kept. Clones are partly lost; checked studies trace under half to an unresolved V gene and leave the rest unexplained. Within this sample are 110,000 or so clones, with around 87% of them counted one time only. Together, the top ten hold roughly 4.5% of the sample. This sample's time point label indicates: about 28 days (+/-7) after the second vaccine dose. The sequencing here drew on peripheral blood, taken 28 days after the second AZD1222 dose. Receptor source: an adult who received the AZD1222 COVID-19 vaccine.

This rearrangement joins TRBV7-2 to TRBJ2-1, with TRBD2 matching over 15 bases. CDR3 length: 15 amino acids. The germline CDR1 and CDR2 sequences are SGHTA and FQGNSA. The V gene end was trimmed by 5 bases and the J gene end by 12 bases; junction bases not matched to a gene: 8. CDR3 nucleotides: TGTGCCAGCAGCCTGCGGACTAGCGGGGGGGCGGTGCAGTTCTTC. Encoded protein: CASSLRTSGGAVQFF. The full variable domain, with the rest looked up from reference TRBV7-2 and TRBJ2-1, is GAGVSQSPSNKVTEKGKDVELRCDPISGHTALYWYRQSLGQGLEFLIYFQGNSAPDKSGLPSDRFSAERTGGSVSTLTIQRTQQEDSAVYLCASSLRTSGGAVQFFGPGTRLTVL.

The chain uses TRBV30 and TRBJ1-4, with 8 positions matching TRBD1. Losses at the gene ends were 1 base for V and 2 bases for J; bases not matched to a gene: 6. The CDR3 totals 16 residues. Germline assignment: CDR1 GTSNPN and CDR2 SVGIG (reference sequence). CDR3 region: CAWSADRGRTNEKLFF. The CDR3, as DNA: TGTGCCTGGAGTGCCGACAGGGGCCGTACTAATGAAAAACTGTTTTTT.

The chain employs TRBV30 and TRBJ1-5; a weak D match, TRBD1 (6 bases). The V gene lost 0 bases and the J gene lost 0 bases, with 15 bases spanning the gap. CDR3 length: 17 amino acids. The V gene's germline CDR1 is GTSNPN and CDR2 SVGIG (reference sequence). CDR3 residues: CAWSVGGGSYSNQPQHF. The CDR3 DNA is TGTGCCTGGAGTGTAGGGGGGGGCTCATATAGCAATCAGCCCCAGCATTTT.

This chain joins TRBV25-1 and TRBJ2-3; the D is unclear. V was shortened by 3 bases and J by 6 bases, with 16 bases between the two germline ends. The CDR3 contains 15 residues. In germline, CDR1 is MGHDK, CDR2 SYGVNS. This CDR3 is CASSDPNHLGDTQYF. In nucleotides, the CDR3 is TGTGCCAGCAGTGACCCTAATCACCTGGGGGATACGCAGTATTTT.

This chain connects TRBV5-1 to TRBJ1-1; the match to TRBD1 covers 8 bases. V lost 2 bases to trimming and J lost 8 bases; unmatched junction nucleotides: 2. The CDR3 loop spans 12 amino acids. CDR1 and CDR2 from the germline V gene are SGHRS and YFSETQ. The CDR3 DNA follows: TGCGCCAGCAGCTTAAACAGGGGGGAAGCTTTCTTT. Amino acid sequence: CASSLNRGEAFF.

This clone is categorized as medium-sized. The identical CDR3 is also encoded by other nucleotide sequences in the sample. The V gene is TRBV7-2, the J gene TRBJ2-5, with TRBD2 identical over 11 bases. Per germline, CDR1 SGHTA and CDR2 FQGNSA. The CDR3 has 15 amino acids. V shed 4 bases and J 5 bases; nucleotides not matched to a gene: 6. The CDR3 spells CASSYLAGGRETQYF. In DNA form, the CDR3 reads TGTGCCAGCAGCTATCTAGCGGGGGGTCGGGAGACCCAGTACTTC.

The rearrangement links TRBV9 to TRBJ1-3, with 10 bases matching TRBD1. In germline, CDR1 is SGDLS, CDR2 YYNGEE. The CDR3 totals 16 residues. The V and J ends lost 1 base and 4 bases, in that order; junction bases with no gene match: 5. CDR3 in amino acids: CASSVTGQGHGNTIYF. In DNA form, the CDR3 reads TGTGCCAGCAGCGTAACGGGACAGGGGCACGGAAACACCATATATTTT.

The DNA of the CDR3 is TGTGCCAGCATCACAGTAACTAGCGGGGGGGCCCCGCAGTATTTT. It translates to CASITVTSGGAPQYF. The genes are TRBV5-4 and TRBJ2-3; 13 bases are shared with TRBD2. The germline CDR1 and CDR2 sequences are SGHNT and YYREEE (reference sequence). Trimming took 6 bases from V and 10 from J; bases not matched to a gene: 11. This CDR3 comprises 15 residues. Full variable domain (outside the CDR3, taken from reference TRBV5-4 and TRBJ2-3): ETGVTQSPTHLIKTRGQQVTLRCSSQSGHNTVSWYQQALGQGPQFIFQYYREEENGRGNFPPRFSGLQFPNYSSELNVNALELDDSALYLCASITVTSGGAPQYFGPGTRLTVL.

The chain uses TRBV19 and TRBJ1-5; D not certain. CDR1 is LNHDA and CDR2 is SQIVND in the germline V gene (reference sequence). Between the trimmed V and J ends, which lost 10 bases and 0 bases, there was a span of 7 bases. There are 12 residues in the CDR3. CDR3 in amino acids: CATTDSNQPQHF. The CDR3 region has the DNA TGTGCCACCACCGATAGCAATCAGCCCCAGCATTTT.

This clone was seen a few times. The rearrangement links TRBV6-5 to TRBJ1-2; TRBD1 matches at 7 bases. The CDR3 is 13 amino acids. Germline V gene data show CDR1 as MNHEY and CDR2 as SVGAGI. Trimming removed 6 bases from V and 8 bases from J; junction bases left unmatched: 9. This CDR3 reads CASSRDSIDGYTF. The CDR3 bases are TGTGCCAGCAGCCGGGACAGCATTGACGGCTACACCTTC.

The chain has TRBV7-8 and TRBJ1-3, with D unresolved. The CDR3 is 14 amino acids. Germline V CDR1 and CDR2: SGHVS, FQNEAQ. The V gene lost 6 bases and the J gene lost 0 bases, with 9 bases spanning the gap. In nucleotides, the CDR3 is TGTGCCAGCAGTGGGCAGATCTCTGGAAACACCATATATTTT. The encoded protein is CASSGQISGNTIYF.

The chain uses TRBV9 and TRBJ2-1; TRBD2 matches 12 bases. This CDR3 region has 16 residues. Germline-derived CDR1 and CDR2 are SGDLS and YYNGEE. V trimming: 3 bases; J trimming: 6 bases; junction bases outside the gene matches: 7. CDR3 in DNA: TGTGCCAGCAGCGAACGTATGGGACTAGCGGGCAATGAGCAGTTCTTC. Protein: CASSERMGLAGNEQFF.

V usage is TRBV7-9 and J usage is TRBJ1-2, with D uncertain. Trimming removed 6 bases from V and 4 bases from J, with 6 bases in between. The germline gives CDR1 SEHNR, CDR2 FQNEAQ (reference sequence). The CDR3 consists of 11 residues. CDR3 coding DNA: TGTGCCAGCAGAATAACCTATGGCTACACCTTC. Amino acids: CASRITYGYTF. The full variable domain, completed using reference TRBV7-9 and TRBJ1-2, is DTGVSQNPRHKITKRGQNVTFRCDPISEHNRLYWYRQTLGQGPEFLTYFQNEAQLEKSRLLSDRFSAERPKGSFSTLEIQRTEQGDSAMYLCASRITYGYTFGSGTRLTVV.

Only one count was recorded for this clone. V is TRBV19 and J is TRBJ1-1; D might be TRBD1 (6 bases). CDR3 size: 13 residues. The germline V gene encodes CDR1 LNHDA and CDR2 SQIVND (reference sequence). Trimming pared 3 bases from V and 6 bases from J, leaving 11 bases between. This CDR3 reads CASSIQGMAEAFF. In DNA, the CDR3 is TGTGCCAGTAGTATTCAGGGGATGGCTGAAGCTTTCTTT.

This CDR3 reads CASSISVHARNYGYTF. As DNA, the CDR3 is TGTGCCAGTAGTATCTCGGTACACGCCCGAAACTATGGCTACACCTTC. The J gene is TRBJ1-2, the V gene TRBV19; D is undetermined. Trimming took off 3 bases at V and 2 bases at J, with 16 bases between the two ends. The CDR3 length is 16 residues. Germline V gene sequence: CDR1 LNHDA, CDR2 SQIVND (reference sequence).

V and J are TRBV3-1 (or the pseudogene TRBV3-2) and TRBJ1-5; D gene uncertain. The CDR3 totals 13 residues. The ends were cut back, 0 bases at V and 7 bases at J, with 7 bases in the middle. The germline V gene has CDR1 LGHDT and CDR2 YNNKEL (reference sequence). The CDR3 region is CASSQDWEQPQHF. In nucleotides, the CDR3 is TGTGCCAGCAGCCAAGATTGGGAACAGCCCCAGCATTTT.

This sequence joins TRBV20-1 and TRBJ2-5; 9 bases are a match to TRBD2. The J segment lost 2 bases and the V segment lost 3 bases, leaving 4 bases of the junction unmatched. Germline CDR1 reads DFQATT; CDR2 reads SNEGSKA (reference sequence). CDR3 length: 14 amino acids. The CDR3 DNA sequence: TGCAGTGCTAGTCTGCTAGCGGGGCAAGAGACCCAGTACTTC. Amino acids: CSASLLAGQETQYF.

The chain recombines TRBV6-5 with TRBJ1-6; D call uncertain. Trimming took 5 bases from V and 9 from J, leaving 17 bases between them. The CDR3 covers 15 residues. In germline, CDR1 is MNHEY, CDR2 SVGAGI. The CDR3 DNA reads as TGTGCCAGCAGTCAGAGAACTTTAGGACGTTCACCCCTCCACTTT. Translation: CASSQRTLGRSPLHF.

The chain couples TRBV29-1 to TRBJ1-2; D is possibly TRBD1 (5 bases). Germline CDR1 reads SQVTM; CDR2 reads ANQGSEA. CDR3 length equals 12 residues. Trimming left V 4 bases short and J 4 bases short, with 10 bases between. CDR3 DNA: TGCAGCGTTGTAGGGGTCCGCTATGGCTACACCTTC. Its protein product is CSVVGVRYGYTF. The variable domain in full, completed from reference TRBV29-1 and TRBJ1-2, reads SAVISQKPSRDICQRGTSLTIQCQVDSQVTMMFWYRQQPGQSLTLIATANQGSEATYESGFVIDKFPISRPNLTFSTLTVSNMSPEDSSIYLCSVVGVRYGYTFGSGTRLTVV.

The chain is built from TRBV6-5 and TRBJ2-1; 10 nucleotides match TRBD2. Germline V gives CDR1 MNHEY, CDR2 SVGAGI. This CDR3 is built from 15 residues. V lost 10 bases and J lost 8; bases outside the gene matches: 14. CDR3 bases: TGTGCCATATCCCAGCGGGGGGGCCCTTATCATGAGCAGTTCTTC. Translated, it gives CAISQRGGPYHEQFF.

The chain couples TRBV27 to TRBJ2-4; possibly TRBD2 for D (6 bases). V lost 6 bases, J lost 4 bases, and 13 bases lay in between. Germline V gene lookup returns CDR1 MNHEY and CDR2 SMNVEV (reference sequence). The CDR3 covers 14 residues. The CDR3 loop reads CASSPGGSKNIQYF. CDR3 coding DNA: TGTGCCAGCAGCCCTGGGGGGTCGAAAAACATTCAGTACTTC.

This chain connects TRBV2 to TRBJ2-7; D uncertain. Germline assignment: CDR1 SNHLY and CDR2 FYNNEI. The V gene lost 3 bases and the J gene lost 5 bases, with 11 bases spanning the gap. This CDR3 comprises 13 residues. The CDR3, as DNA: TGTGCCAGCAGTGACCAAGCTTCCCACGAGCAGTACTTC. The encoded protein is CASSDQASHEQYF.